This TCR beta chain originates from a study of cytomegalovirus exposure and HLA in healthy donors. Study outcomes and limitations: A later analysis, which compared TCR beta chains of equal frequency, found the HLA-associated ones more clonally expanded. Most TCR beta V segments were productive about 87% or about 30% of the time in an earlier analysis. The majority of CMV-associated TCR beta chains were reported as apparently HLA-restricted in a later analysis.

About this clone itself: Its target is not known.

This CDR3 region has 14 residues. The V segment lost 10 bases and the J segment 7 bases; nucleotides outside the gene matches: 12. Germline V CDR1 and CDR2: SNHLY, FYNNEI. PCR used 60 Vbeta primers and 13 Jbeta primers. Repertoires were generated with immunoSEQ multiplex PCR, while TCRdb's copy carries only in-frame clones and drops some. The sample shows roughly 80,000 clones, around 81% of them seen only once. This receptor was identified in a male donor in good health and CMV-seronegative. The sequenced material came from PBMCs. This rearrangement joins TRBV2 to TRBJ1-4; TRBD1 agrees at 7 bases. In DNA, the CDR3 is TGTGCCACGGCAGAGGGGGCGAGGAGTGAAAAACTGTTTTTT. This codes for CATAEGARSEKLFF.